These 11 T cell receptor beta chains were sequenced from one sample in a study of blood T cells in healthy people across ages. A second PCR of roughly 7 to 11 cycles used a sample-barcoded 5' primer and a J-beta primer mix. In TCRdb, the 5' RACE reads were re-called with MiXCR into one record per CDR3 protein. The sample carries roughly 1,100,000 distinct CDR3 sequences, about 23% recorded once. The same sample was also used in a study of T cells of mothers and their children.

The specimen was blood. These receptors came from a girl aged 2-10 years in good health.

CDR3 sequence reads: CSVGVFEGGYTF. In DNA, the CDR3 is TGCAGCGTTGGGGTTTTTGAGGGGGGCTACACCTTC. V usage is TRBV29-1 and J usage is TRBJ1-2, with D possibly being TRBD1 (5 bases). The CDR3 is made up of 12 amino acids. CDR1 is SQVTM, CDR2 ANQGSEA, per germline. Trimming shortened V by 4 bases and J by 8 bases, and 14 bases separated the two germline ends.

The chain couples TRBV2 to TRBJ1-2, with D tentatively TRBD1 (5 bases). This CDR3 comprises 14 residues. Per germline, CDR1 SNHLY and CDR2 FYNNEI. The ends were cut back, 5 bases at V and 9 bases at J, with 19 bases in the middle. CDR3 in amino acids: CASSPVGTGWSYTF. The CDR3 coding sequence is TGTGCCAGCAGTCCCGTCGGAACAGGCTGGAGCTACACCTTC.

A few counts support this clonotype. The rearrangement links TRBV12-3 or TRBV12-4 to TRBJ1-5; the match to TRBD1 covers 9 bases. The CDR3 is 14 amino acids. With 6 bases clipped from V and 7 bases from J, the junction kept 7 bases outside the gene matches. The CDR3 region is CASRVTGGGQPQHF. CDR3 DNA sequence: TGTGCCAGCAGGGTAACAGGGGGCGGGCAGCCCCAGCATTTT.

This clonotype was seen only a few times. The chain joins TRBV14 to TRBJ2-1; D gene unclear. Trimming removed 0 bases at V and 11 bases at J, with 14 bases between. CDR1 is SGHDN, CDR2 FVKESK, per germline. The CDR3 is 14 residues long. The CDR3 nucleotides are TGTGCCAGCAGCCAAGATCGAGTATTTTATAAGCAGTTCTTC. Its translation: CASSQDRVFYKQFF.

This clonotype has a count of ten or more. The chain combines TRBV7-3 with TRBJ2-5; weak D call: TRBD1 (5 bases). The germline V gene has CDR1 SGHTA and CDR2 FQGTGA. The CDR3 is 13 residues long. The V end was cut by 4 bases, the J end by 2 bases, with 8 bases between. Written as DNA, the CDR3 is TGTGCCAGCAGCTCCAGGGCACAAGAGACCCAGTACTTC. Translated: CASSSRAQETQYF. The whole variable domain, filled in from reference TRBV7-3 and TRBJ2-5, reads GAGVSQTPSNKVTEKGKYVELRCDPISGHTALYWYRQSLGQGPEFLIYFQGTGAADDSGLPNDRFFAVRPEGSVSTLKIQRTERGDSAVYLCASSSRAQETQYFGPGTRLLVL.

This chain connects TRBV2 to TRBJ2-4, with D perhaps matching TRBD1 or TRBD2 (6 bases each). The CDR3 runs 14 residues. Germline values: CDR1 SNHLY, CDR2 FYNNEI. V dropped 6 bases and J dropped 6 bases, with 15 bases sitting between them. CDR3 sequence: CASRKAEGGNIQYF. The CDR3 DNA reads as TGTGCCAGCAGAAAAGCGGAGGGGGGAAACATTCAGTACTTC.

This chain uses TRBV20-1 with TRBJ2-3; D not certain. CDR1 is DFQATT, CDR2 SNEGSKA, per germline (reference sequence). Between the trimmed V and J ends, which lost 5 bases and 4 bases, there was a span of 19 bases. The CDR3 length is 15 residues. CDR3 bases: TGCAGTGCTCCCTCTGAGACCGGTGTGTCAGATACGCAGTATTTT. Protein sequence: CSAPSETGVSDTQYF.

This clonotype came up a few times. At one end, the junction sequence differs from germline, possibly due to a read error. This chain links TRBV9 with TRBJ1-1; D is ambiguous. The CDR3 spans 13 residues. Germline V gene sequence: CDR1 SGDLS, CDR2 YYNGEE. In DNA form, the CDR3 reads TGTGCCAGCAGCGTACTACAAGGCACTGAGGCTTTCTTT. Amino acids: CASSVLQGTEAFF.

This chain connects TRBV12-3 or TRBV12-4 to TRBJ1-3; D remains unclear. This CDR3 has 13 residues. The V and J ends lost 5 bases and 4 bases respectively, with 9 bases between them. For the CDR3, the DNA is TGTGCCAGCAGTCCGCAGCAAGGAAACACCATATATTTT. Translating gives CASSPQQGNTIYF.

The CDR3 sequence is CASREGRQELTNYGYTF. In nucleotides, the CDR3 is TGTGCCAGCAGAGAGGGGCGACAGGAGTTGACTAACTATGGCTACACCTTC. The rearrangement joins TRBV5-5 to TRBJ1-2; D may be TRBD1 (6 bases). CDR1 SGHKS and CDR2 YYEKEE come from the germline V gene (reference sequence). This CDR3 has 17 amino acids. V was pared by 5 bases and J by 0 bases, with 20 bases between.

CDR3 protein: CASRRGGDRGQPQHF. CDR3 sequence (DNA): TGTGCCAGCAGAAGGGGTGGGGACAGGGGACAACCCCAGCATTTT. J is TRBJ1-5 and V is TRBV6-2 or TRBV6-3, with 10 bases that match TRBD1. Germline CDR1 MNHEY, CDR2 SVGEGT. CDR3 length equals 15 residues. The trim removed 6 bases at V and 10 bases at J, leaving 12 bases unmatched.